This TCR beta chain comes out of a study of cytomegalovirus exposure and HLA in healthy donors. Assay: immunoSEQ multiplex PCR; the TCRdb copy retains only in-frame clones and omits some. The sample lists roughly 63,000 clones, roughly 90% occurring once. Broader study findings: Altogether, 150 to 200 TCR beta chains were recorded as cytomegalovirus-associated. Most TCRs appeared rarely, but some public TCRs recurred in many donors.

The CDR3 length is 15 residues. Per germline, CDR1 SGHTS and CDR2 YDEGEE. V lost 4 bases to trimming and J lost 6 bases; unmatched junction nucleotides: 12. Notes on this clone: Its antigen is unidentified.

The clonotype originates from a woman aged 18-35 years in good health and CMV-seronegative. The sequenced sample was PBMCs. The chain combines TRBV5-8 with TRBJ2-7; 8 bases are a match to TRBD1. The CDR3 protein is CASSPGQGGNGEQYF. The CDR3 DNA follows: TGTGCCAGCAGCCCAGGACAGGGAGGTAACGGCGAGCAGTACTTC.